One sample yielded the 19 T cell receptor beta chains listed below, sequenced in a study of cytomegalovirus exposure and HLA in healthy donors. Both 60 Vbeta primers and 13 Jbeta primers went into the PCR. The method was immunoSEQ multiplex PCR; TCRdb's version includes in-frame clones alone and lacks a portion of them. The sample contains 25,000 to 35,000 clones, 35% to 55% of which appear only once. Sequencing was performed on PBMCs. The source of these receptors is a woman in her forties or fifties in good health and CMV-seronegative.

The chain has TRBV14 and TRBJ2-1; D may be TRBD2 (5 bases). Trimming cost V 4 bases and J 3 bases, with 13 bases left between them. Germline V lookup: CDR1 SGHDN, CDR2 FVKESK. The CDR3 totals 15 residues. In nucleotides, the CDR3 is TGTGCCAGCAGCCCCCTGCTGGGGAGCTACAATGAGCAGTTCTTC. Protein product: CASSPLLGSYNEQFF.

This clone has only one observation. The chain uses TRBV5-1 and TRBJ2-5; 7 bases fit TRBD2. J was trimmed by 2 bases and V by 0 bases; bases with no gene match: 4. This CDR3 comprises 15 residues. Germline CDR1 reads SGHRS; CDR2 reads YFSETQ. Here the CDR3 DNA reads TGCGCCAGCAGCTTGGCCCTGGGACTACAAGAGACCCAGTACTTC. It yields the protein CASSLALGLQETQYF.

The CDR3 reads CASGRDSHADTQYF. The CDR3 region has the DNA TGTGCTAGTGGCAGAGACAGTCACGCAGATACGCAGTATTTT. The V call is TRBV12-5, the J call TRBJ2-3, with D maybe TRBD1 (5 bases). CDR3 size: 14 residues. In germline, CDR1 is LGHNT, CDR2 FRNRAP. V lost 6 bases to trimming and J lost 4 bases, with 14 bases between them.

This chain connects TRBV5-4 to TRBJ2-1, with 8 nucleotides matching TRBD2. Germline V CDR1 and CDR2: SGHNT, YYREEE (reference sequence). The CDR3 runs to 18 residues. The ends lost 0 bases at V and 3 bases at J; junction bases unmatched: 11. CDR3: CASSLGLAGGSFYNEQFF. The CDR3 DNA reads as TGTGCCAGCAGCTTGGGGCTAGCGGGTGGGAGCTTCTACAATGAGCAGTTCTTC.

The chain combines TRBV6-1 with TRBJ2-2, with 7 bases lining up with TRBD1. From germline, CDR1 is MNHNS and CDR2 SASEGT. CDR3 length: 15 amino acids. With 3 bases clipped from V and 7 bases from J, the junction kept 8 bases outside the gene matches. The CDR3 loop reads CASSERQGRVGELFF. CDR3 nucleotides: TGTGCCAGCAGTGAGCGACAGGGACGTGTCGGGGAGCTGTTTTTT.

This clone has more than one count but fewer than ten. The chain joins TRBV5-6 to TRBJ2-3; TRBD2 matches 7 bases. From germline, CDR1 is SGHDT and CDR2 YYEEEE. After removal of 0 bases from V and 7 bases from J, the junction contained 8 bases not matched to a gene. There are 15 residues in the CDR3. In DNA form, the CDR3 reads TGTGCCAGCAGCTTGGACCCTACAGCGGGAAATACGCAGTATTTT. Translating gives CASSLDPTAGNTQYF.

V is TRBV18 and J is TRBJ2-1; weak D call: TRBD1 (6 bases). Germline V gene lookup returns CDR1 KGHSH and CDR2 LQKENI. This CDR3 has 16 residues. V gave up 3 bases and J gave up 3 bases, with 15 bases separating them. CDR3 nucleotides: TGTGCCAGCTCACCGCCCCGAAGGGACAACTACAATGAGCAGTTCTTC. It encodes CASSPPRRDNYNEQFF.

This clone occurred a few times. The chain is built from TRBV19 and TRBJ2-7; 9 positions agree with TRBD2. The CDR3 has 15 residues. V lost 3 bases, J lost 5 bases, and 8 bases stayed unmatched. Germline V gives CDR1 LNHDA, CDR2 SQIVND (reference sequence). Here the CDR3 DNA reads TGTGCCAGTAGTATCGGTCTAGCGGGATCAAACGAGCAGTACTTC. Protein sequence: CASSIGLAGSNEQYF.

V usage is TRBV4-2 and J usage is TRBJ1-2; the match to TRBD1 covers 7 bases. The germline CDR1 and CDR2 sequences are LGHNA and YNFKEQ. This CDR3 has 18 residues. Trimming removed 0 bases from V and 5 bases from J; junction bases left unmatched: 15. The chain's CDR3 is CASSQDGDRVLGVYGYTF. The CDR3 region has the DNA TGTGCCAGCAGCCAAGATGGGGACAGAGTTCTTGGAGTTTATGGCTACACCTTC.

V gene TRBV12-5 combines with J gene TRBJ1-5; 7 bases map to TRBD1. J gave up 1 base and V 0 bases, and 9 bases lay outside the gene matches. The CDR3 is 18 amino acids. Germline V gene lookup returns CDR1 LGHNT and CDR2 FRNRAP. CDR3 nucleotides: TGTGCTAGTGGTTTGGTACTAGCCAGGGGGGAGAGCAATCAGCCCCAGCATTTT. Translation gives CASGLVLARGESNQPQHF.

This chain connects TRBV11-2 to TRBJ2-2; 12 bases fit TRBD2. The CDR3 is 15 amino acids. V shed 3 bases and J 8 bases; nucleotides not matched to a gene: 4. The germline CDR1 and CDR2 sequences are SGHAT and FQNNGV. CDR3 sequence: CASSFLAGGPGELFF. In DNA, the CDR3 is TGTGCCAGCAGCTTCCTAGCGGGGGGGCCTGGGGAGCTGTTTTTT.

V gene TRBV27 combines with J gene TRBJ2-1, with a tentative D call TRBD2 (5 bases). This CDR3 has 13 residues. The ends were cut back, 10 bases at V and 2 bases at J, with 12 bases in the middle. Germline CDR1 reads MNHEY; CDR2 reads SMNVEV (reference sequence). In DNA, the CDR3 is TGTGCCACCGGGTCCGGGGCCTACAATGAGCAGTTCTTC. Protein product: CATGSGAYNEQFF.

This sequence joins TRBV2 and TRBJ2-7; weak D call: TRBD2 (6 bases). V was cut by 3 bases and J by 9 bases, with 18 bases left in between. This CDR3 contains 14 residues. Germline V gene lookup returns CDR1 SNHLY and CDR2 FYNNEI. The CDR3 loop is CASSDGGWGSRQYF. CDR3 DNA: TGTGCCAGCAGTGATGGGGGGTGGGGTAGCAGGCAGTACTTC.

The chain carries TRBV29-1 and TRBJ2-1, with 7 bases identical to TRBD2. Germline V gene data show CDR1 as SQVTM and CDR2 as ANQGSEA. With 4 bases clipped from V and 8 bases from J, the junction kept 11 bases outside the gene matches. The CDR3 sequence is 14 residues long. CDR3 region: CSVGSGGRDDEQFF. The CDR3 nucleotides read TGCAGCGTTGGGTCGGGCGGGAGAGATGATGAGCAGTTCTTC.

The V call is TRBV2, the J call TRBJ1-4; D is ambiguous. V lost 6 bases and J 6 bases, leaving 14 bases between the germline ends. CDR1 and CDR2 from the germline V gene are SNHLY and FYNNEI. This CDR3 comprises 14 residues. The CDR3 DNA reads TGTGCCAGCAGGGACTCCTGGCGGGATGAAAAACTGTTTTTT. It is translated as CASRDSWRDEKLFF.

The gene calls are TRBV11-1 and TRBJ2-7; TRBD2 is a possible D gene (5 bases). Germline values: CDR1 SGHAT, CDR2 FQDESV (reference sequence). Trimming removed 1 base at V and 3 bases at J, with 10 bases between. This CDR3 is 14 amino acids long. CDR3 nucleotides: TGTGCCAGCAGCTTAGGTAGGGAGCGCTACGAGCAGTACTTC. This gives the protein CASSLGRERYEQYF.

This clone was found a few times. The J gene is TRBJ2-3, the V gene TRBV18, with 12 nucleotides matching TRBD2. Germline V gives CDR1 KGHSH, CDR2 LQKENI. Trimming took 3 bases from V and 0 from J; bases not matched to a gene: 4. The CDR3 covers 17 residues. This CDR3 is CASSPGLAGASTDTQYF. The CDR3 nucleotides read TGTGCCAGCTCACCGGGACTAGCGGGCGCTAGCACAGATACGCAGTATTTT.

The chain recombines TRBV5-8 with TRBJ1-1, with 8 positions matching TRBD1. Germline values: CDR1 SGHTS, CDR2 YDEGEE. V gave up 4 bases and J gave up 3 bases; unmatched junction bases: 8. The CDR3 sequence is 15 residues long. CDR3 protein: CASSRLDRADTEAFF. CDR3 DNA: TGTGCCAGCAGCCGCTTGGACAGGGCGGACACTGAAGCTTTCTTT.

The genes are TRBV19 and TRBJ2-2; 7 bases map to TRBD2. V trimming: 6 bases; J trimming: 6 bases; junction bases outside the gene matches: 13. Germline CDR1 and CDR2: LNHDA and SQIVND (reference sequence). This CDR3 has 16 residues. Here the CDR3 DNA reads TGTGCCAGTAGCAGTGCCGGGACTATAGTTGCCGGGGAGCTGTTTTTT. It encodes CASSSAGTIVAGELFF.